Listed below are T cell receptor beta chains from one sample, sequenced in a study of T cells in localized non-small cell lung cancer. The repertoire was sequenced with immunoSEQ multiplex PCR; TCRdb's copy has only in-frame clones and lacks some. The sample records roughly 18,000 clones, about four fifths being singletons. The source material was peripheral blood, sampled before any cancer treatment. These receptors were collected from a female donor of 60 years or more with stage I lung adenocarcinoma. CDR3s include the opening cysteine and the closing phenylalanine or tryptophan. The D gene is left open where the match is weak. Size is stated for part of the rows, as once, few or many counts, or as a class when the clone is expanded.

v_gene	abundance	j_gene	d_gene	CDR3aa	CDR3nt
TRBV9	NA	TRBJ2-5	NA	CASSPGSAETQYF	TGTGCCAGCAGCCCGGGCAGCGCAGAGACCCAGTACTTC
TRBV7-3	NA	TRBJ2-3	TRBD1	CASRTAPGQGFADTQYF	TGTGCCAGCAGGACAGCCCCGGGACAGGGTTTCGCAGATACGCAGTATTTT
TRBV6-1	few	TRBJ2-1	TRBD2	CASNRGGLYEQFF	TGTGCCAGCAACCGGGGGGGCTTATATGAGCAGTTCTTC
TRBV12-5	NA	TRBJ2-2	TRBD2	CASGLVIAGAGELFF	TGTGCTAGTGGTTTGGTGATAGCGGGGGCCGGGGAGCTGTTTTTT
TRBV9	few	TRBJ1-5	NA	CASSQWGTNQPQHF	TGTGCCAGCAGCCAGTGGGGGACTAATCAGCCCCAGCATTTT
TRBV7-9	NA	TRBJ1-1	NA	CASSPRGTEAFF	TGTGCCAGCAGCCCGAGGGGCACTGAAGCTTTCTTT
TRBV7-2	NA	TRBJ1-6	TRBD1	CASSSSAGGGTHNSPLHF	TGTGCCAGCAGCTCTAGCGCAGGGGGGGGAACACATAATTCACCCCTCCACTTT
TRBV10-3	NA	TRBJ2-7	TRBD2	CAISEARGGIAGGLTYEQYF	TGTGCCATCAGTGAGGCGAGGGGGGGAATAGCGGGGGGCCTAACCTACGAGCAGTACTTC
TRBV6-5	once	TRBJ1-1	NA	CASSRRPDPNTEAFF	TGTGCCAGCAGTCGTCGGCCGGATCCGAACACTGAAGCTTTCTTT
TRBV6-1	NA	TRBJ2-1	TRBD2	CASSERAGSYNEQFF	TGTGCCAGCAGTGAAAGAGCGGGATCTTACAATGAGCAGTTCTTC
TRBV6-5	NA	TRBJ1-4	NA	CASSRSGTTNEKLFF	TGTGCCAGCAGCCGGTCCGGGACAACTAATGAAAAACTGTTTTTT
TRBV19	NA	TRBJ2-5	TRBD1	CASSERPGQQETQYF	TGTGCCAGTAGCGAACGACCGGGACAGCAAGAGACCCAGTACTTC
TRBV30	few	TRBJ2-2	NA	CAWSILRNGELFF	TGTGCCTGGAGTATTTTAAGAAACGGGGAGCTGTTTTTT
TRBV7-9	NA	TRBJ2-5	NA	CASQPGAGETQYF	TGTGCCAGCCAACCGGGGGCGGGAGAGACCCAGTACTTC
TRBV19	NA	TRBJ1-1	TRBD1	CASVGTAFIMNTEAFF	TGTGCCAGTGTCGGGACAGCCTTTATTATGAACACTGAAGCTTTCTTT
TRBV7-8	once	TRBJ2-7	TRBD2	CASSLERTSLYEQYF	TGTGCCAGCAGCTTAGAAAGGACTAGCCTCTACGAGCAGTACTTC
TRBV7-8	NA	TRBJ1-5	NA	CASSLGAGNNQPQHF	TGTGCCAGCAGCTTAGGGGCGGGTAACAATCAGCCCCAGCATTTT
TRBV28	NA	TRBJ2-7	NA	CASRRVHLTYEQYF	TGTGCCAGCAGACGGGTCCATTTAACCTACGAGCAGTACTTC
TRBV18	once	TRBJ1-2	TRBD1	CASSQSGTGKSYGYTF	TGTGCCAGCTCCCAGTCCGGGACAGGGAAGAGCTATGGCTACACCTTC
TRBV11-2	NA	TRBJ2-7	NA	CASSPLTGLSEQYF	TGTGCCAGCAGCCCCCTCACAGGGCTAAGCGAGCAGTACTTC
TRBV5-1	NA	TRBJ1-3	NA	CASSLAGLRYF	TGCGCCAGCAGCCTTGCGGGGCTCAGGTATTTT
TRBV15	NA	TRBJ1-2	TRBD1	CATSGATTGKNGYTF	TGTGCCACCAGCGGCGCGACGACAGGGAAAAATGGCTACACCTTC
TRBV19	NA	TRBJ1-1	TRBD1	CASSVKFRDRGYHTEAFF	TGTGCCAGTAGTGTCAAATTTCGGGACAGGGGTTACCACACTGAAGCTTTCTTT
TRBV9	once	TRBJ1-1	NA	CASSVAGGHEAFF	TGTGCCAGCAGCGTAGCTGGGGGCCACGAAGCTTTCTTT
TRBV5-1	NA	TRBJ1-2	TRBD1	CASTGQGANGYTF	TGCGCCAGCACGGGACAGGGGGCAAATGGCTACACCTTC
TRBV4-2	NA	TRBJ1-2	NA	CASSPGTGSAGYTF	TGTGCCAGCAGCCCCGGGACTGGGAGTGCTGGCTACACCTTC
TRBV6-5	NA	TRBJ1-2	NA	CASRKTGSNYGYTF	TGTGCCAGCAGGAAAACAGGCTCTAACTATGGCTACACCTTC
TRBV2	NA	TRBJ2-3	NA	CASTVRPRDTQYF	TGTGCCAGCACCGTCCGACCCAGGGATACGCAGTATTTT
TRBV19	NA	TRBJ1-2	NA	CASSISGRVHGYTF	TGTGCCAGTAGTATATCCGGCAGGGTACATGGCTACACCTTC
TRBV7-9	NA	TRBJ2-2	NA	CASSLVPVTGELFF	TGTGCCAGCAGCTTAGTTCCAGTCACCGGGGAGCTGTTTTTT